Below, one T cell receptor (beta chain) is given with its context. Antigen unknown. In the naive CD8 group, cells lacked CD45RO and were positively selected for CCR7, so terminally differentiated effector memory CD45RA+ cells were left out. The sample originates from a study of shared clonotypes between healthy human individuals. Study-level points and caveats: Depth was large, yet rarefaction showed that sorted-subset sequencing was incomplete.

Tens of thousands of T cell genomes (approximately 210 ng DNA) went into each sorted-subset replicate. The method was immunoSEQ multiplex PCR; TCRdb's version includes in-frame clones alone and lacks a portion of them. The sample records about 580,000 clones, 95% to 98% being singletons. The CDR3 totals 13 residues. V was pared by 4 bases and J by 8 bases, with 12 bases between. Germline values: CDR1 MDHEN, CDR2 SYDVKM. Sequenced sample: naive CD8+ T cells sorted from blood. The J gene is TRBJ2-1, the V gene TRBV28; no firm D call. This receptor was obtained from a man aged 30 to 39 in good health. The DNA for the CDR3 is TGTGCCAGCAGTTGGGCGGTTGGGGATGAGCAGTTCTTC. Its translation: CASSWAVGDEQFF.